This TCR beta chain was identified during a study of PD-1 blockade in classical Hodgkin lymphoma (dated by TCRdb to the early 2020s). With regard to the full study: Nivolumab dosing was 3 mg/kg intravenously every 2 weeks, continuing until either disease progression or unacceptable toxicity. To define a peripheral blood immune signature of response to PD-1 blockade in classical Hodgkin lymphoma, the study combined TCR beta sequencing with CyTOF.

A note on this clone: Its antigen is currently not known. No base quality values were provided; no much bigger clone lies one nucleotide off.

What the work shows at the level of the full study, not this receptor alone: Patients starting nivolumab less than 1 year after ASCT had lower diversity and were excluded from later analyses to avoid confounding by immune reconstitution. The study covered only a single clinical trial cohort, and the causes of the repertoire differences, possibly disease activity or prior therapy, were still not defined. By C4D1, a significant rise was seen in CD4+ TCR diversity but not in CD8+ TCR diversity (p=0.0027 vs p=0.16), and the rise was most apparent among complete responders (p=0.02). Trial patients achieving complete response had baseline diversity similar to newly diagnosed patients, whereas partial responders and progressors had significantly lower diversity. Baseline TCR diversity was reported to be lower in newly diagnosed patients than in healthy donors, and even lower in relapsed/refractory patients.

CDR1 and CDR2 are drawn from the germline V gene (reference sequence): SGHNT, YYREEE. For this chain, trimming is 3 bases at the V end and 2 bases at the J end, and the number of junction bases without a gene match is 11. Spanning cysteine to phenylalanine, the CDR3 consists of 18 amino acids. Only the CDR3 part of the read is kept: 54 bases, read in frame from the first base. Taken with the paper, the label for time point translates to: cycle 2 day 1 (C2D1) of nivolumab. Relapse after autologous stem cell transplantation had occurred in all trial patients, and cohorts A, B and C were distinguished by prior brentuximab vedotin exposure. The trial cohort comprised roughly 50 patients with relapsed/refractory classical Hodgkin lymphoma whose best overall responses were complete response, partial response or progressive disease. Trial patients were treated with single-agent nivolumab in the multi-cohort phase II CheckMate 205 trial. An independent review committee assessed best overall response by applying the 2007 International Working Group response criteria. Trial PBMCs were collected immediately before nivolumab initiation (C1D1) and during therapy at cycle 2 day 1 and cycle 4 day 1. Peripheral blood was collected in 8 mL Vacutainer Cell Preparation Tubes, from which PBMCs were isolated by centrifugation and then cryopreserved.

The Qiagen DNeasy kit was used to extract genomic DNA both from unsorted PBMCs and from the negatively selected CD4+ and CD8+ fractions. TCR beta CDR3 regions were amplified by immunoSEQ multiplex PCR using primers annealing to V and J segments. A synthetic immune receptor repertoire was used to minimize amplification bias, and remaining bias was computationally removed after sequencing. Per the source publication's procedure: Repertoire diversity was quantified as the Shannon entropy index using custom Python scripts. Unsorted, CD4+ and CD8+ repertoires were examined separately, except in combined analyses, for which CD4+ and CD8+ sequences were merged in silico. A clone was considered expanded if an increase in frequency of at least 2-fold after treatment relative to C1D1 was found, and a pseudocount of 0.5 was applied to clones undetected at baseline. Singleton clones were defined as clones with 0 or 1 copy at C1D1, and non-singleton clones were defined as clones with 2 or more copies. Clones expanded in unsorted samples were annotated as CD4+, CD8+ or unknown by matching protein sequences in sorted samples from the same patient. Diversity changes from C1D1 to C4D1 were tested in paired samples using Wilcoxon tests. This immuneACCESS table, as held by TCRdb, lists in-frame sequences with V and J called but not all clones. Of the missing ones, under half trace to an unresolved V gene in checked studies; the others have no known cause. D and trimming come from the DNA, and the V and J calls and clone size come from that table. This sample holds roughly 70,000 clones; 60% to 80% were observed only once. The ten largest clones add up to 7.5% to 9.5% of the sample.

This TCR was recovered from a human donor with classical Hodgkin lymphoma. The chain employs TRBV5-4 and TRBJ2-3, with 11 middle bases fitting TRBD2. The specimen was peripheral blood mononuclear cells (PBMCs), collected before the second cycle of nivolumab. The bases read TGTGCCAGCAGCTCGGGACTAGCGGAAGTGGCTGACACAGATACGCAGTATTTT. It is translated as CASSSGLAEVADTDTQYF.